Shown below are 10 T cell receptor beta chains from a single sample sequenced in a study of T cell responses to AZD1222 COVID-19 vaccine. Assay used: immunoSEQ multiplex PCR; TCRdb lists only in-frame clones, some missing. The table lists about 82,000 clones, 70% to 90% of them singletons. The source material was peripheral blood, sampled 28 days after the second AZD1222 dose. The receptors were sampled from an adult who received the AZD1222 COVID-19 vaccine.

V usage is TRBV16 and J usage is TRBJ2-1, with D possibly matching TRBD2 (6 bases). V was trimmed by 2 bases and J by 5 bases, leaving 13 bases between them. The V gene's germline CDR1 is KGHSY and CDR2 FQNENV. The CDR3 has 15 residues. CDR3 nucleotides: TGTGCCAGCAGCCAAGAGCCTAGCGCAAACAATGAGCAGTTCTTC. It is translated as CASSQEPSANNEQFF.

The rearrangement uses TRBV11-2 and TRBJ1-3, with a tentative D call TRBD1 (5 bases). Germline V gene data show CDR1 as SGHAT and CDR2 as FQNNGV. V lost 1 base, J lost 8 bases, and 15 bases lay in between. This CDR3 region has 15 residues. The CDR3 reads CASSLVPTRGDTIYF. CDR3 bases: TGTGCCAGCAGCTTAGTTCCAACGAGAGGGGACACCATATATTTT.

The rearrangement joins TRBV19 to TRBJ1-2; the D is unclear. The CDR3 covers 15 residues. The germline V and J ends were trimmed by 6 bases and 1 base, with 15 bases remaining between them. Germline values: CDR1 LNHDA, CDR2 SQIVND (reference sequence). In DNA form, the CDR3 reads TGTGCCAGTAGCTGGGTGGGCGGAAGTAACTATGGCTACACCTTC. This sequence encodes CASSWVGGSNYGYTF.

The CDR3 is CASSGTGANYGYTF. As DNA, the CDR3 is TGTGCCAGCAGCGGAACAGGGGCTAACTATGGCTACACCTTC. The chain links TRBV2 to TRBJ1-2; 7 nucleotides align to TRBD1. CDR1 and CDR2 from the germline V gene are SNHLY and FYNNEI. The V segment lost 6 bases and the J segment 0 bases; nucleotides outside the gene matches: 4. The CDR3 is made up of 14 amino acids.

The chain couples TRBV6-2 or TRBV6-3 to TRBJ2-7; D possibly corresponds to TRBD1 (5 bases). The CDR3 spans 17 residues. The V gene's germline CDR1 is MNHEY and CDR2 SVGEGT. V was clipped by 2 bases and J by 2 bases, with 19 bases between them. In DNA form, the CDR3 reads TGTGCCAGCAGTTACAGGGGTAGTCTCGGTGGGACCTACGAGCAGTACTTC. Translating it yields CASSYRGSLGGTYEQYF.

This chain joins TRBV7-2 and TRBJ2-3; 11 nucleotides agree with TRBD2. V lost 5 bases and J lost 0; bases outside the gene matches: 4. In germline, CDR1 is SGHTA, CDR2 FQGNSA. The CDR3 extends over 16 amino acids. The CDR3 DNA sequence: TGTGCCAGCAGCCGGACTAGCGGGTGGAGCACAGATACGCAGTATTTT. Its protein is CASSRTSGWSTDTQYF.

J is TRBJ1-2 and V is TRBV9; a weak D match, TRBD1 (6 bases). V was pared by 0 bases and J by 4 bases, with 19 bases between. The CDR3 totals 17 residues. The germline gives CDR1 SGDLS, CDR2 YYNGEE. CDR3 residues: CASSVDGSGGFGYGYTF. CDR3 bases: TGTGCCAGCAGCGTAGATGGGTCGGGGGGCTTTGGCTATGGCTACACCTTC.

This clone was seen a handful of times. V usage is TRBV6-5 and J usage is TRBJ1-5; D not certain. With 5 bases removed from V and 3 bases from J, the gap between germline ends came to 8 bases. Looked up from germline, CDR1 is MNHEY and CDR2 is SVGAGI. The CDR3 runs to 13 residues. CDR3 nucleotide sequence: TGTGCCAGCAGTAGGCTAGTCAATCAGCCCCAGCATTTT. Residues: CASSRLVNQPQHF.

The chain combines TRBV28 with TRBJ1-1, with D possibly matching TRBD1 (6 bases). Germline CDR1 reads MDHEN; CDR2 reads SYDVKM. This CDR3 has 14 amino acids. V was cut by 11 bases and J by 5 bases, with 21 bases left in between. In nucleotides, the CDR3 is TGTGCCCACACCCAGGGGCTGGGTAATACTGAAGCTTTCTTT. It yields the protein CAHTQGLGNTEAFF.

The J gene is TRBJ2-2, the V gene TRBV7-3; D gene uncertain. Trimming shortened V by 4 bases and J by 5 bases, and 8 bases separated the two germline ends. The V gene's germline CDR1 is SGHTA and CDR2 FQGTGA. The CDR3 runs 13 residues. The CDR3 spells CASSSPLTGELFF. The CDR3 nucleotides are TGTGCCAGCAGCTCCCCTCTAACCGGGGAGCTGTTTTTT.